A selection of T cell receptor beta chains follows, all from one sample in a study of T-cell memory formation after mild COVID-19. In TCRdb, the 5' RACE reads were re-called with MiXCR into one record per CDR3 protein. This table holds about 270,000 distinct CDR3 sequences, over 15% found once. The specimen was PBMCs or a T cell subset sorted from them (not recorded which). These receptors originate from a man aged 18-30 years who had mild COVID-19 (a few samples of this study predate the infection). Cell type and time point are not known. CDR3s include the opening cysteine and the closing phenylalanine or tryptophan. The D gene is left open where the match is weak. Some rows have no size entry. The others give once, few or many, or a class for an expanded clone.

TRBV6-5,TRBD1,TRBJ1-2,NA,CASTPGQGIGGYTF,TGTGCCAGCACCCCAGGACAGGGTATCGGGGGCTACACCTTC
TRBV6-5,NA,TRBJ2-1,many,CASSYAGLGYNEQFF,TGTGCCAGCAGTTACGCGGGGTTGGGGTACAATGAGCAGTTCTTC
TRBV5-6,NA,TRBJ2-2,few,CASSYSYTGELFF,TGTGCCAGCAGTTACTCTTACACCGGGGAGCTGTTTTTT
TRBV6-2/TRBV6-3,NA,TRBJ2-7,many,CASSLGVDYEQYF,TGTGCCAGCAGCCTCGGAGTGGACTACGAGCAGTACTTC
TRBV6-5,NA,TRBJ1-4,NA,CASSYDGVGEKLFF,TGTGCCAGCAGTTACGACGGGGTGGGTGAAAAACTGTTTTTT
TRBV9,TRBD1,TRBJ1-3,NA,CASSVAAQGASGNTIYF,TGTGCCAGCAGCGTAGCAGCACAGGGGGCGTCTGGAAACACCATATATTTT
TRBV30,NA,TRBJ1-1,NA,CAWNPGPNTEAFF,TGTGCCTGGAACCCAGGGCCGAACACTGAAGCTTTCTTT
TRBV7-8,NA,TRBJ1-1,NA,CASSLAARWVDEAFF,TGTGCCAGCAGCTTAGCGGCACGGTGGGTGGATGAAGCTTTCTTT
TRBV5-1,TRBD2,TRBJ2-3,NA,CASSDVTSADTQYF,TGCGCCAGCAGCGACGTGACTAGCGCAGATACGCAGTATTTT
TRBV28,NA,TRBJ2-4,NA,CASTLRARLMYF,TGTGCCAGCACCCTAAGAGCCAGACTGATGTACTTC
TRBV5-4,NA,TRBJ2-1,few,CASSIGRTPTGQFF,TGTGCCAGCAGTATAGGACGGACGCCAACTGGGCAGTTCTTC
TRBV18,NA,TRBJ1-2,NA,CASSPPADNYGYTF,TGTGCCAGCTCACCACCGGCAGACAACTATGGCTACACCTTC
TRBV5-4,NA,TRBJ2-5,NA,CASSLTTGHQETQYF,TGTGCCAGCAGCTTGACCACCGGACACCAAGAGACCCAGTACTTC
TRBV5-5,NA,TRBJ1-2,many,CASSLGVVGYTF,TGTGCCAGCAGCTTGGGGGTGGTCGGCTACACCTTC
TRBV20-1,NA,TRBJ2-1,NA,CSQGTYNEQFF,TGCAGCCAGGGGACCTACAATGAGCAGTTCTTC
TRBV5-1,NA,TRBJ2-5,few,CASISGETQYF,TGCGCCAGCATAAGTGGGGAGACCCAGTACTTC
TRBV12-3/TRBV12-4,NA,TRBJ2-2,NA,CASSFLGPNTGELFF,TGTGCCAGCAGTTTTCTGGGGCCGAACACCGGGGAGCTGTTTTTT
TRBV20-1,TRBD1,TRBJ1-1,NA,CTGQGGNTEAFF,TGCACGGGACAGGGGGGGAACACTGAAGCTTTCTTT
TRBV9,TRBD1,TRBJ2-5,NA,CASSTGTGLAQYF,TGTGCCAGCAGCACCGGGACAGGATTAGCCCAGTACTTC
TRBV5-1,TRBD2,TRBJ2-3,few,CASSLGASGGASDTQYF,TGCGCCAGCAGCTTGGGAGCGAGCGGGGGGGCTTCAGATACGCAGTATTTT
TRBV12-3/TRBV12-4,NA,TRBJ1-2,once,CASSPTPGVGYGYTF,TGTGCCAGCAGTCCGACCCCAGGGGTTGGCTATGGCTACACCTTC
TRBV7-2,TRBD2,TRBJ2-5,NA,CASSFGGGSETQYF,TGTGCCAGCAGCTTCGGCGGGGGGAGTGAGACCCAGTACTTC
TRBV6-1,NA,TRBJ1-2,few,CASSERQGLSYGYTF,TGTGCCAGCAGTGAACGTCAGGGGCTCAGCTATGGCTACACCTTC
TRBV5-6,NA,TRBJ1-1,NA,CASSLVVGGVKGTEAFF,TGTGCCAGCAGCTTGGTGGTAGGGGGAGTTAAAGGCACTGAAGCTTTCTTT
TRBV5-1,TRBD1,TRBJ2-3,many,CASSLEGQYTDTQYF,TGCGCCAGCAGCTTGGAGGGACAGTACACAGATACGCAGTATTTT
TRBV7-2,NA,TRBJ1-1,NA,CASSLDPAGTEAFF,TGTGCCAGCAGCTTAGATCCGGCGGGCACTGAAGCTTTCTTT
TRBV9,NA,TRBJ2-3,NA,CASSVVSTDTQYF,TGTGCCAGCAGCGTAGTTAGCACAGATACGCAGTATTTT
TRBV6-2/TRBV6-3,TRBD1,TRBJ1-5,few,CASRGTGNSQPQHF,TGTGCCAGCAGAGGGACAGGGAATAGCCAGCCCCAGCATTTT
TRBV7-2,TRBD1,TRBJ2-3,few,CASSLPGQGTLSSTDTQYF,TGTGCCAGCAGCTTACCAGGACAGGGCACCCTATCTAGCACAGATACGCAGTATTTT
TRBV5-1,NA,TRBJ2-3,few,CATSKQDTQYF,TGCGCCACCTCGAAGCAGGATACGCAGTATTTT
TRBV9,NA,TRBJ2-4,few,CASSVDGAAKNIQYF,TGTGCCAGCAGCGTAGATGGGGCAGCCAAAAACATTCAGTACTTC
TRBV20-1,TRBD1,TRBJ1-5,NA,CSAVRDRAGDQPQHF,TGCAGTGCGGTCCGGGACAGGGCGGGGGATCAGCCCCAGCATTTT
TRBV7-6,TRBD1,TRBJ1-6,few,CASSPTRTGRTSPLHF,TGTGCCAGCAGCCCGACCCGGACAGGGCGGACTTCACCCCTCCACTTT
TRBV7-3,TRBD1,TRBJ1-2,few,CASSLTDRDYGYTF,TGTGCCAGCAGCTTAACGGACAGGGACTATGGCTACACCTTC
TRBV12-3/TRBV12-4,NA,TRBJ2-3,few,CASTITDTQYF,TGTGCCAGCACCATCACAGATACGCAGTATTTT
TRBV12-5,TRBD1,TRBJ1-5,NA,CASGLVTGEEYSNQPQHF,TGTGCTAGTGGTTTGGTAACAGGGGAGGAGTATAGCAATCAGCCCCAGCATTTT
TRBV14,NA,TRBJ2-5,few,CASSQGDGGETQYF,TGTGCCAGCAGCCAAGGCGACGGGGGTGAGACCCAGTACTTC
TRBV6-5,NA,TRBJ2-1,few,CASSGRGLLAYEQFF,TGTGCCAGCAGCGGGCGGGGATTACTAGCTTATGAGCAGTTCTTC
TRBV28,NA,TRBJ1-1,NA,CASSLFNMIPEAFF,TGTGCCAGCAGTTTATTCAATATGATTCCTGAAGCTTTCTTT
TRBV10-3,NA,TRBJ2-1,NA,CAISDPGRSNEQFF,TGTGCCATCAGTGACCCGGGACGGTCGAATGAGCAGTTCTTC
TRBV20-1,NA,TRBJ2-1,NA,CSARASSYNEQFF,TGCAGTGCTAGGGCCAGCTCCTACAATGAGCAGTTCTTC
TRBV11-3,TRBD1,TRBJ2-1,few,CASSPGLDRNNEQFF,TGTGCCAGCAGTCCCGGATTGGACAGGAACAATGAGCAGTTCTTC
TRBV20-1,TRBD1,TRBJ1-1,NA,CSARDPRGSAEAFF,TGCAGTGCTAGAGATCCCAGGGGGAGCGCTGAAGCTTTCTTT
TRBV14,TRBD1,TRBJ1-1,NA,CASSPRTGSEAFF,TGTGCCAGCAGCCCTCGGACAGGCTCTGAAGCTTTCTTT